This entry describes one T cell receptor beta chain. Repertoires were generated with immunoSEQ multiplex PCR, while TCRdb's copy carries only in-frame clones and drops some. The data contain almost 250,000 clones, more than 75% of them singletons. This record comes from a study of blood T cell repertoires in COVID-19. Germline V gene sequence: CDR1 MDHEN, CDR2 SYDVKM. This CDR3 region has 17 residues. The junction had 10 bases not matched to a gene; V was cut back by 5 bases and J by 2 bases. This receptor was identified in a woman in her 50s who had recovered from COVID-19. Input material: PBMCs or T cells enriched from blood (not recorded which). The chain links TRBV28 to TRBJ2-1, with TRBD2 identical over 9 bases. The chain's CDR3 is CASSPSLAGVAYNEQFF. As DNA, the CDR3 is TGTGCCAGCAGTCCTAGCTTAGCGGGGGTTGCCTACAATGAGCAGTTCTTC.